These T cell receptor beta chains were read from a single sample in a study of blood T cell repertoires in COVID-19. Repertoires were generated with immunoSEQ multiplex PCR, while TCRdb's copy carries only in-frame clones and drops some. The repertoire holds about 480,000 clones, with roughly 88% as singletons. Sequencing input: PBMCs or T cells enriched from blood (not recorded which). These receptors were obtained from a woman between 40 and 50 years old who had recovered from COVID-19. Both conserved end residues are part of each CDR3. D genes are given only for firm matches. Size is omitted from some rows. Given values are once, few, many or a class for expanded clones.

>TRBV18|-|-|TRBJ1-1
CASSPTGNAGTEAFF
TGTGCCAGCTCACCAACAGGGAATGCGGGCACTGAAGCTTTCTTT
>TRBV18|-|-|TRBJ2-7
CASSPIRQGPYEQYF
TGTGCCAGCTCCCCCATTAGGCAGGGCCCCTACGAGCAGTACTTC
>TRBV6-4|-|TRBD1|TRBJ1-6
CASIRHRGESYNSPLHF
TGTGCCAGCATACGACACAGGGGTGAGTCCTATAATTCACCCCTCCACTTT
>TRBV6-5|-|TRBD2|TRBJ2-1
CASSYSLAGEQNEQFF
TGTGCCAGCAGTTACTCTCTAGCGGGGGAGCAAAATGAGCAGTTCTTC
>TRBV24-1|-|TRBD2|TRBJ2-2
CATSVRPSGIWAGELFF
TGTGCCACCAGTGTCAGACCTAGCGGGATTTGGGCCGGGGAGCTGTTTTTT
>TRBV3-1/TRBV3-2|few|TRBD2|TRBJ2-1
CASSQVSGRAQGGAYNEQFF
TGTGCCAGCAGCCAAGTTAGCGGGAGGGCCCAAGGAGGCGCCTACAATGAGCAGTTCTTC
>TRBV28|-|-|TRBJ1-1
CASSPRNTEAFF
TGTGCCAGCAGTCCCCGGAACACTGAAGCTTTCTTT
>TRBV27|-|TRBD1|TRBJ1-5
CASSSKQGEPQHF
TGTGCCAGCAGTTCGAAACAGGGGGAGCCCCAGCATTTT
>TRBV6-5|-|-|TRBJ1-1
CASRTLQGNTEAFF
TGTGCCAGCAGAACACTACAGGGGAACACTGAAGCTTTCTTT
>TRBV9|few|-|TRBJ2-1
CASSRASSSIEQFF
TGTGCCAGCAGCCGAGCGTCAAGTTCGATTGAGCAGTTCTTC
>TRBV7-2|-|TRBD2|TRBJ2-2
CASSLVAGVGSNTGELFF
TGTGCCAGCAGCTTAGTAGCGGGAGTAGGTTCGAACACCGGGGAGCTGTTTTTT
>TRBV9|-|TRBD1|TRBJ2-7
CASSAGTGTVFEQYF
TGTGCCAGCAGCGCGGGGACAGGGACTGTGTTCGAGCAGTACTTC
>TRBV12-3/TRBV12-4|-|-|TRBJ1-2
CASRAREGSLTF
TGTGCCAGCAGAGCCCGGGAGGGGAGCTTAACCTTC
>TRBV5-1|few|-|TRBJ2-7
CASSMTESYEQYF
TGCGCCAGCAGCATGACAGAGTCCTACGAGCAGTACTTC
>TRBV11-2|-|-|TRBJ1-6
CASSSGVSPLHF
TGTGCCAGCAGCTCAGGGGTTTCACCCCTCCACTTT
>TRBV5-1|-|TRBD2|TRBJ2-2
CASSYGLADVTGELFF
TGCGCCAGCAGCTACGGACTAGCGGATGTTACCGGGGAGCTGTTTTTT
>TRBV16|-|-|TRBJ1-4
CASSQSVRDEKLFF
TGTGCCAGCAGCCAATCCGTGCGGGACGAAAAACTGTTTTTT
>TRBV18|-|-|TRBJ2-3
CASSRRDTQYF
TGTGCCAGCTCTCGGCGGGATACGCAGTATTTT
>TRBV6-5|few|TRBD1|TRBJ2-7
CASTHRQGIYEQYF
TGTGCCAGCACCCATCGACAGGGGATTTACGAGCAGTACTTC
>TRBV7-2|-|-|TRBJ1-2
CASSLVAGKWTGYTF
TGTGCCAGCAGCTTAGTAGCAGGGAAGTGGACTGGCTACACCTTC
>TRBV14|-|-|TRBJ2-1
CASSLLGTTDNEQFF
TGTGCCAGCAGCCTACTCGGGACAACCGACAATGAGCAGTTCTTC
>TRBV5-6|-|-|TRBJ1-5
CASSLSGTNQPQHF
TGTGCCAGCAGCTTGTCAGGGACTAATCAGCCCCAGCATTTT
>TRBV5-4|-|-|TRBJ2-7
CASSLYGISYEQYF
TGTGCCAGCAGCTTGTACGGGATCTCCTACGAGCAGTACTTC
>TRBV29-1|-|TRBD2|TRBJ2-1
CSAPTSGNNEQFF
TGCAGCGCCCCGACTAGCGGGAACAATGAGCAGTTCTTC
>TRBV11-2|-|TRBD1|TRBJ1-2
CASSSVGRTGRRGYTF
TGTGCCAGCAGCTCCGTAGGACGGACAGGGCGTCGGGGCTACACCTTC
>TRBV7-2|-|-|TRBJ2-5
CASSRGAGFQETQYF
TGTGCCAGCAGCAGAGGGGCGGGGTTCCAAGAGACCCAGTACTTC
>TRBV5-1|-|-|TRBJ2-1
CASSHRVGYNEQFF
TGCGCCAGCAGCCACCGGGTAGGCTACAATGAGCAGTTCTTC
>TRBV10-3|-|-|TRBJ1-2
CAISEQPNGYTF
TGTGCCATCAGTGAACAGCCTAATGGCTACACCTTC
>TRBV27|-|-|TRBJ2-7
CASSWSWGRRIYEQYF
TGTGCCAGCAGTTGGTCCTGGGGGCGGCGGATCTACGAGCAGTACTTC
>TRBV25-1|-|TRBD1|TRBJ1-5
CASSQTGQNQPQHF
TGTGCCAGCAGCCAGACAGGGCAAAATCAGCCCCAGCATTTT
>TRBV7-9|-|-|TRBJ1-1
CASSPLSLGTVYTEAFF
TGTGCCAGCAGCCCCCTTTCCCTCGGCACAGTGTACACTGAAGCTTTCTTT
>TRBV12-5|-|-|TRBJ1-4
CASGPPTNAANEKLFF
TGTGCTAGTGGTCCTCCGACAAACGCCGCTAATGAAAAACTGTTTTTT
>TRBV21-1|-|-|TRBJ1-1
CASSKALGTGSLVNTEAFF
TGTGCCAGCAGCAAAGCCCTAGGCACAGGGAGTCTGGTGAACACTGAAGCTTTCTTT
>TRBV3-1/TRBV3-2|-|-|TRBJ2-1
CASSQSLSGGNEQFF
TGTGCCAGCAGCCAATCCTTATCTGGGGGGAATGAGCAGTTCTTC
>TRBV29-1|-|-|TRBJ2-7
CSVGSSSYEQYF
TGCAGCGTCGGTAGCAGTTCCTACGAGCAGTACTTC
>TRBV27|-|-|TRBJ1-6
CASSRGGNSPLHF
TGTGCCAGCAGCCGGGGAGGTAATTCACCCCTCCACTTT
>TRBV7-9|-|TRBD1|TRBJ2-7
CASSTWTGGSYEQYF
TGTGCCAGCAGCACATGGACAGGGGGGTCCTACGAGCAGTACTTC
>TRBV19|-|-|TRBJ1-3
CASSIGGNSGNTIYF
TGTGCCAGTAGTATAGGAGGAAACTCTGGAAACACCATATATTTT
>TRBV2|-|TRBD2|TRBJ2-7
CASRPRTSRRKSYEQYF
TGTGCCAGCAGACCGCGGACTAGCAGGAGGAAATCCTACGAGCAGTACTTC
>TRBV12-3/TRBV12-4|-|TRBD1|TRBJ1-1
CASRWTGSGAFF
TGTGCCAGCAGATGGACAGGGAGTGGAGCTTTCTTT
>TRBV29-1|once|TRBD2|TRBJ2-1
CSVSHRLAASYNEQFF
TGCAGCGTTTCTCATCGACTAGCGGCCTCATACAATGAGCAGTTCTTC